Each of the 23 T cell receptor beta chains below was sequenced from the same sample in a study of blood T cell repertoires in COVID-19. Sequenced by immunoSEQ multiplex PCR; TCRdb stores in-frame clones only, minus some. The sample lists approximately 140,000 clones, 84% occurring once. Sequencing was performed on peripheral blood. Receptors were obtained from a human donor in a cohort sampled during active COVID-19.

V usage is TRBV6-4 and J usage is TRBJ2-3, with a tentative D call TRBD1 (5 bases). The CDR3 extends over 14 amino acids. Germline CDR1 reads MRHNA; CDR2 reads SNTAGT. V lost 4 bases and J lost 1, with 9 bases in between. DNA of the CDR3: TGTGCCAGCAGTGTCGAAGGGGGCACAGATACGCAGTATTTT. Translated: CASSVEGGTDTQYF.

The chain has TRBV6-5 and TRBJ1-2; TRBD1 matches 11 bases. V dropped 9 bases and J dropped 8; count of bases not matched to a gene: 11. CDR3 size: 14 residues. Per the germline V gene, CDR1 is MNHEY and CDR2 is SVGAGI. CDR3 in DNA: TGTGCCAGTGGGACAGGGGGTCGGGGCTCGGGCTACACCTTC. Translation: CASGTGGRGSGYTF.

This clone has just a few counts. The chain employs TRBV10-3 and TRBJ2-7; possible D gene TRBD2, 5 bases. Trimming left V 3 bases short and J 6 bases short, with 18 bases between. Germline CDR1 and CDR2: ENHRY and SYGVKD. The CDR3 is 15 amino acids. CDR3 sequence (DNA): TGTGCCATCAGTGACGTAAGCGGAGATACCCCCGAGCAGTACTTC. It is translated as CAISDVSGDTPEQYF.

The table lists this clone with a count of one. The chain carries TRBV3-1 (or the pseudogene TRBV3-2) and TRBJ2-3; 7 bases match TRBD2. CDR1 and CDR2 from the germline V gene are LGHDT and YNNKEL (reference sequence). CDR3 length: 11 amino acids. The CDR3 DNA reads TGTGCTTCGGGGGGTCCAGATACGCAGTATTTT. The encoded protein is CASGGPDTQYF.

This chain links TRBV5-1 with TRBJ2-5; 7 nucleotides agree with TRBD1. CDR1 is SGHRS and CDR2 is YFSETQ in the germline V gene. The CDR3 extends over 15 amino acids. Trimming cost V 4 bases and J 2 bases; bases outside gene matches: 8. This chain's CDR3 is CASSEGTAGQETQYF. In nucleotides, the CDR3 is TGCGCCAGCAGCGAGGGGACAGCCGGTCAAGAGACCCAGTACTTC.

The chain combines TRBV7-9 with TRBJ1-3, with D tentatively TRBD1 (5 bases). The CDR3 is 14 residues long. Per the germline V gene, CDR1 is SEHNR and CDR2 is FQNEAQ (reference sequence). Trimming stripped 5 bases from V and 0 bases from J, with 8 bases between. The CDR3 region has the DNA TGTGCCAGCAGCCCAGGGATCTCTGGAAACACCATATATTTT. Encoded protein: CASSPGISGNTIYF.

The table lists this clone with a count of one. V and J are TRBV5-4 and TRBJ1-4, with TRBD1 matching 11 bases. The CDR3 spans 15 residues. Per the germline V gene, CDR1 is SGHNT and CDR2 is YYREEE (reference sequence). J lost 6 bases, V lost 4 bases, and 5 bases had no gene match. The CDR3 loop is CASSPGTGGDEKLFF. The CDR3 nucleotides are TGTGCCAGCAGCCCGGGGACAGGGGGAGATGAAAAACTGTTTTTT.

In nucleotides, the CDR3 is TGTGCCAGCAGTGCCGGGACTAGCGGGGCGATATACGAGCAGTACTTC. Translating gives CASSAGTSGAIYEQYF. The gene calls are TRBV6-1 and TRBJ2-7, with TRBD2 identical over 13 bases. V was pared by 4 bases and J by 4 bases, with 7 bases of the junction left unmatched. The CDR3 sequence is 16 residues long. Germline assignment: CDR1 MNHNS and CDR2 SASEGT.

A few counts support this clone. The rearrangement joins TRBV27 to TRBJ1-4; 7 positions agree with TRBD1. This CDR3 is built from 14 residues. J was trimmed by 7 bases and V by 10 bases; bases with no gene match: 12. Germline values: CDR1 MNHEY, CDR2 SMNVEV (reference sequence). This chain's CDR3 is CAILDRAVGEKLFF. The DNA for the CDR3 is TGTGCCATCCTCGACAGGGCGGTGGGTGAAAAACTGTTTTTT.

The CDR3 bases are TGTGCCACCACCTCCACCTGGACAGGTGACACAGATACGCAGTATTTT. Protein: CATTSTWTGDTDTQYF. The J gene is TRBJ2-3, the V gene TRBV15; the match to TRBD1 covers 7 bases. Germline CDR1 and CDR2: LNHNV and YYDKDF (reference sequence). Trimming at V came to 7 bases and at J to 2 bases, leaving 12 bases not matched to a gene. The CDR3 sequence is 16 residues long.

The chain employs TRBV6-2 or TRBV6-3 and TRBJ1-3, with D perhaps matching TRBD1 (6 bases). Germline CDR1 reads MNHEY; CDR2 reads SVGEGT. The V and J ends lost 2 bases and 11 bases respectively, with 22 bases between them. The CDR3 runs to 16 residues. CDR3 DNA sequence: TGTGCCAGCAGTTACCGCGGACAGTTCGGTGTCGCCGCCATATATTTT. This gives the protein CASSYRGQFGVAAIYF.

The chain uses TRBV20-1 and TRBJ2-1; weak D call: TRBD2 (5 bases). The CDR3 has 16 residues. Germline V lookup: CDR1 DFQATT, CDR2 SNEGSKA (reference sequence). Trimming took 3 bases from V and 0 from J, leaving 15 bases between them. The CDR3 reads CSASLLAGNSYNEQFF. In DNA form, the CDR3 reads TGCAGTGCTAGTCTTTTGGCGGGCAACTCCTACAATGAGCAGTTCTTC.

The chain joins TRBV6-6 to TRBJ2-7, with unresolved D. Trimming stripped 2 bases from V and 2 bases from J, with 4 bases between. CDR1 MNHNY and CDR2 SVGAGI come from the germline V gene (reference sequence). This CDR3 is 12 amino acids long. The CDR3 loop is CASSYTTYEQYF. The CDR3 nucleotides read TGTGCCAGCAGTTACACAACCTACGAGCAGTACTTC.

A note on this clone: In the same sample, other DNA sequences code for this CDR3. DNA of the CDR3: TGTGCCAGCAGTGAAACCGGGAACTATGGCTACACCTTC. Protein: CASSETGNYGYTF. The chain combines TRBV25-1 with TRBJ1-2; no clear D. The CDR3 sequence is 13 residues long. V lost 2 bases to trimming and J lost 2 bases, with 6 bases between them. From germline, CDR1 is MGHDK and CDR2 SYGVNS.

The chain recombines TRBV29-1 with TRBJ2-2; 9 bases match TRBD1. V was pared by 6 bases and J by 2 bases, with 7 bases of the junction left unmatched. This CDR3 is 15 amino acids long. Germline loops: CDR1 SQVTM, CDR2 ANQGSEA. CDR3 coding DNA: TGCAGCGTAGCCCGGGACAGGGTAAACACCGGGGAGCTGTTTTTT. Its translation: CSVARDRVNTGELFF.

This clone occurred once. The chain employs TRBV14 and TRBJ1-2; 8 bases align to TRBD1. The CDR3 totals 15 residues. The V gene's germline CDR1 is SGHDN and CDR2 FVKESK. J lost 3 bases, V lost 0 bases, and 3 bases had no gene match. Here the CDR3 reads CASSQEQGQDYGYTF. As DNA, the CDR3 is TGTGCCAGCAGCCAAGAACAGGGACAGGACTATGGCTACACCTTC.

This chain connects TRBV28 to TRBJ2-3; 10 nucleotides line up with TRBD1. Germline loops: CDR1 MDHEN, CDR2 SYDVKM. This CDR3 comprises 15 residues. The V segment lost 6 bases and the J segment 2 bases; nucleotides outside the gene matches: 5. The CDR3: CASSSGQGSTDTQYF. The DNA of the CDR3 is TGTGCCAGCAGCTCGGGACAGGGGTCCACAGATACGCAGTATTTT.

This rearrangement joins TRBV7-6 to TRBJ2-1; TRBD2 aligns across 8 bases. The CDR3 is 17 amino acids. The germline V gene encodes CDR1 SGHVS and CDR2 FNYEAQ. V was clipped by 0 bases and J by 9 bases; unmatched bases: 13. Here the CDR3 reads CASSLAPKRGLGSEQFF. CDR3 sequence (DNA): TGTGCCAGCAGCTTAGCTCCTAAGCGGGGGCTGGGTAGTGAGCAGTTCTTC.

The chain joins TRBV4-3 to TRBJ2-3, with D maybe TRBD1 (5 bases). The CDR3 runs 16 residues. CDR1 is LGHNA and CDR2 is YSLEER in the germline V gene. Between the trimmed V and J ends, which lost 2 bases and 0 bases, there was a span of 12 bases. CDR3 loop: CASSQSGRRSTDTQYF. The CDR3 region has the DNA TGCGCCAGCAGCCAATCAGGGCGGCGCAGCACAGATACGCAGTATTTT.

The chain employs TRBV15 and TRBJ2-5, with TRBD2 matching over 10 bases. V gave up 4 bases and J gave up 3 bases; unmatched junction bases: 2. Germline V gives CDR1 LNHNV, CDR2 YYDKDF (reference sequence). The CDR3 has 14 amino acids. The CDR3, as DNA: TGTGCCACCAGCATTGGACTAGCGGAAGAGACCCAGTACTTC. Amino acids: CATSIGLAEETQYF.

This clone was counted a single time. The chain is built from TRBV27 and TRBJ2-1, with TRBD2 identical over 11 bases. Germline V CDR1 and CDR2: MNHEY, SMNVEV (reference sequence). This CDR3 has 23 residues. V lost 0 bases and J lost 1; bases outside the gene matches: 20. The CDR3 here is CASSLSNSFPELAGEMSYNEQFF. CDR3 nucleotide sequence: TGTGCCAGCAGTTTATCGAATAGCTTCCCCGAACTAGCGGGGGAGATGTCCTACAATGAGCAGTTCTTC.

This sequence joins TRBV5-5 and TRBJ1-5, with D possibly being TRBD1 (5 bases). Trimming removed 4 bases at V and 2 bases at J, with 16 bases between. This CDR3 has 16 residues. The germline gives CDR1 SGHKS, CDR2 YYEKEE (reference sequence). As DNA, the CDR3 is TGTGCCAGCAGCCTAGGAGTGGGGGGTGGCAATCAGCCCCAGCATTTT. This codes for CASSLGVGGGNQPQHF.

The genes are TRBV5-4 and TRBJ2-5, with 9 bases aligning to TRBD2. Germline CDR1 reads SGHNT; CDR2 reads YYREEE (reference sequence). The CDR3 spans 15 residues. After removal of 4 bases from V and 5 bases from J, the junction contained 9 bases not matched to a gene. CDR3 residues: CASSGERGALETQYF. The CDR3 DNA reads TGTGCCAGCAGCGGAGAGCGGGGGGCCTTGGAGACCCAGTACTTC.